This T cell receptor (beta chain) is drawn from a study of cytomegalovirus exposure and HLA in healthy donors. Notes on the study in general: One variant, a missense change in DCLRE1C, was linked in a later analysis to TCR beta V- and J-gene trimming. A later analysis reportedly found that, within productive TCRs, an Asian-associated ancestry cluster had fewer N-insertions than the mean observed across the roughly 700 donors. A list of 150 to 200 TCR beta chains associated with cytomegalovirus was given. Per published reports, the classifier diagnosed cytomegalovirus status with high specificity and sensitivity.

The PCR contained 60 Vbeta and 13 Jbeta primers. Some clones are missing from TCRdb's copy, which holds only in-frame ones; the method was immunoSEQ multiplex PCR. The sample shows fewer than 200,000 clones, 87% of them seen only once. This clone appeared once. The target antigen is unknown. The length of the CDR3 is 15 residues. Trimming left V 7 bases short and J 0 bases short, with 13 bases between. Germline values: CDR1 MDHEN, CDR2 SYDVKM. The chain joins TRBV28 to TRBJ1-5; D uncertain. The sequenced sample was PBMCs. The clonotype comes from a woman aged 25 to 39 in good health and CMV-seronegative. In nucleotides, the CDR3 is TGTGCCAGCACCGCTATACGGGGTAGCAATCAGCCCCAGCATTTT. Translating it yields CASTAIRGSNQPQHF.